This T cell receptor (beta chain) stems from a study of TIL therapy for anti-PD-1-resistant metastatic lung cancer. As for the study in general: Median tumor PD-L1 proportion score was about 6%. A few tumors were EGFR-mutant and two were ALK-rearranged. Whole-study results and caveats: This highly selected cohort may not generalize to typical lung cancer patients.

As to this clone: What it binds is not known.

The immunoSEQ assay was v3. Survey-level samples got 2 million to 2.5 million read pairs; deep-level samples got roughly 5-6 million. Assay used: immunoSEQ multiplex PCR; TCRdb lists only in-frame clones, some missing. This sample carries 45,000 to 75,000 clones, roughly 69% of them seen once, and the ten largest clones take roughly 7.2%. Trimming took 1 base from V and 5 from J, leaving 1 base between them. The CDR3 has 11 amino acids. The germline V gene has CDR1 SGHDT and CDR2 YYEEEE. Specified time point: pre-treatment sample, taken before nivolumab and TIL therapy. This chain connects TRBV5-6 to TRBJ1-5, with D unclear. The sample consisted of blood, taken at baseline. The sequence was collected from a person aged 25 to 79 with non-small cell lung cancer. Written as DNA, the CDR3 is TGTGCCAGCAGCTTGTATCAGCCCCAGCATTTT. This gives the protein CASSLYQPQHF. Combining the CDR3 with reference TRBV5-6 and TRBJ1-5 gives the whole variable domain DAGVTQSPTHLIKTRGQQVTLRCSPKSGHDTVSWYQQALGQGPQFIFQYYEEEERQRGNFPDRFSGHQFPNYSSELNVNALLLGDSALYLCASSLYQPQHFGDGTRLSIL.